The sequence of this T cell receptor (beta chain) was determined in a study of somatic mutations in cytotoxic T cells in rheumatoid arthritis. General study results and limits: Between rheumatoid arthritis patients and age-matched healthy controls, CD8+ T-cell clonality showed no significant difference.

Per the original methods: Some patient CD8+ clones were larger than 1%, and these rarely matched published virus-specific TCRB sequences. The table came from immunoSEQ multiplex PCR; TCRdb's copy has only in-frame clones and leaves some out. D and trimming come from the DNA, and the V and J calls and clone size come from that table. The sample has fewer than 20,000 clones; 68% are singletons. As concerns this clone: Its cognate antigen is unknown.

Positive selection using magnetic beads isolated the CD4+ and CD8+ cells (purity was checked by flow cytometry). CDR3 size: 14 residues. The ends were cut back, 2 bases at V and 8 bases at J, with 15 bases in the middle. The V gene's germline CDR1 is GTSNPN and CDR2 SVGIG (reference sequence). The sample was CD8+ T cells sorted from blood. The chain combines TRBV30 with TRBJ1-4, with D perhaps matching TRBD1 (6 bases). The TCR comes from an adult with rheumatoid arthritis. Here the CDR3 reads CAWSPTGNGEKLFF. The CDR3 DNA reads TGTGCCTGGAGTCCCACAGGGAATGGAGAAAAACTGTTTTTT.